Listed below are T cell receptor beta chains from one sample, sequenced in a study of blood T cell repertoires in COVID-19. Here immunoSEQ multiplex PCR was the method, and the copy in TCRdb shows in-frame clones only, minus some. The profile shows about 170,000 clones, 86% of them singletons. Sequencing used peripheral blood. The source of these receptors is a man in his 70s with acute or convalescent COVID-19. The conserved cysteine and the conserved F or W are not part of the CDR3 here. Not all rows give a size; the values are once, few, many and, for expanded clones, a class.

j_call | clone_size | v_call | cdr3_aa
TRBJ1-1 | NA | TRBV24-1 | ATSDLGGDSTEAF
TRBJ2-1 | NA | TRBV5-1 | ASSLAGTSGGRVEQF
TRBJ1-2 | NA | TRBV6-5 | ASRDRANYGYT
TRBJ1-2 | once | TRBV5-1 | ASSRGQNYGYT
TRBJ1-5 | few | TRBV19 | ASQTMMASNQPQH
TRBJ1-6 | NA | TRBV19 | VRSSYNSPLH
TRBJ2-1 | NA | TRBV10-1 | ASGAGSPYNEQF
TRBJ2-3 | NA | TRBV9 | ASSEGSTDTQY
TRBJ2-1 | NA | TRBV19 | ASSNRGSLLNEQF
TRBJ1-2 | NA | TRBV5-4 | ASSLRGYYGYT
TRBJ2-7 | once | TRBV27 | ASMLTRRGGLGEQY
TRBJ2-1 | NA | TRBV12-5 | ASGLVRTSGSVWEQF
TRBJ1-4 | NA | TRBV29-1 | SGTEDNEKLF
TRBJ1-2 | NA | TRBV28 | ASSSSVGGGGYGYT
TRBJ2-1 | NA | TRBV9 | ASSTRGGQYNEQF
TRBJ2-1 | NA | TRBV2 | AMPTGRGSNEQF
TRBJ1-2 | NA | TRBV6-6 | ASSYGNYGYT
TRBJ1-1 | few | TRBV29-1 | SVEAGQARAF
TRBJ2-1 | NA | TRBV6-6 | ASKGSSYNEQF
TRBJ2-3 | NA | TRBV11-2 | ASSLELGRGKRDTQY
TRBJ2-5 | NA | TRBV19 | ASKRQVGGETQY
TRBJ2-1 | NA | TRBV15 | ATSDFTSEQF
TRBJ2-1 | once | TRBV10-3 | AISGGLQYNEQF
TRBJ1-2 | NA | TRBV6-6 | ASSYSGADYGYT
TRBJ1-1 | NA | TRBV7-3 | ASSLNRGTEAF
TRBJ2-5 | NA | TRBV16 | ASSQSYTTGTQY
TRBJ2-7 | NA | TRBV5-4 | ASSPISGSTYEQY
TRBJ2-3 | NA | TRBV28 | AIYGLERDTQY
TRBJ2-7 | NA | TRBV6-5 | ASSSVAGTITYEQY
TRBJ2-7 | NA | TRBV11-3 | ASSLNRGDEQY
TRBJ2-2 | once | TRBV5-1 | ASQGENTGELF
TRBJ2-1 | NA | TRBV5-1 | ASSLTPPPREEQF
TRBJ1-2 | NA | TRBV19 | ASSIRDSDISNYGYT
TRBJ1-5 | once | TRBV28 | ASNPTGSNQPQH
TRBJ1-3 | NA | TRBV28 | ASIGTGEGNTIY
TRBJ1-3 | NA | TRBV6-5 | ASSREGRRGNTIY
TRBJ2-5 | NA | TRBV5-1 | ASSLQETQY
TRBJ2-3 | NA | TRBV5-1 | ASSLPPGHNGDTQY
TRBJ1-2 | NA | TRBV5-1 | ASSLEGHFYGYT
TRBJ2-3 | NA | TRBV28 | ASSFWTGLPTDTQY
TRBJ2-7 | NA | TRBV9 | ASSGIRDFYEQY
TRBJ2-7 | NA | TRBV10-3 | AISEASGAYEQY
TRBJ1-2 | once | TRBV14 | ASSQENIGAYT
TRBJ1-5 | once | TRBV5-4 | ASSIGGVSNQPQH
TRBJ1-3 | NA | TRBV2 | ASSPRGTGNTIY
TRBJ1-1 | NA | TRBV5-1 | ASSRSPVAGEGEAF